A single sample is the source of the 25 T cell receptor beta chains below, sequenced in a study of a mutant IDH1 vaccine in newly diagnosed glioma. Produced via immunoSEQ multiplex PCR; TCRdb's table is partial and in-frame only. The sample consists of around 50,000 clones, over 80% of them appearing once. No antigens are known for them. Regarding time point: week 5, during vaccination. Mutant IDH1 20-mer peptide, at 300 ug, made up each vaccine dose, with topical imiquimod. The material was PBMCs, obtained from a glioma patient whose treatment included an IDH1 peptide vaccine. Receptor source: a middle-aged woman with glioma.

This clone was detected once. The rearrangement joins TRBV4-1 to TRBJ1-4; D gene unclear. The V gene lost 1 base and the J gene lost 5 bases, with 11 bases spanning the gap. Germline values: CDR1 MGHRA, CDR2 YSYEKL. CDR3 size: 15 residues. Here the CDR3 reads CASSQAVQYNEKLFF. In DNA, the CDR3 is TGCGCCAGCAGCCAAGCTGTTCAGTACAATGAAAAACTGTTTTTT.

This chain connects TRBV2 to TRBJ2-5, with a tentative D call TRBD2 (6 bases). Trimming cost V 8 bases and J 5 bases, with 9 bases left between them. CDR1 and CDR2 from the germline V gene are SNHLY and FYNNEI. This CDR3 has 11 residues. Written as DNA, the CDR3 is TGTGCCAGCCGGGGGTCGGAGACCCAGTACTTC. This sequence encodes CASRGSETQYF. The full variable domain, its missing parts supplied by reference TRBV2 and TRBJ2-5, is EPEVTQTPSHQVTQMGQEVILRCVPISNHLYFYWYRQILGQKVEFLVSFYNNEISEKSEIFDDQFSVERPDGSNFTLKIRSTKLEDSAMYFCASRGSETQYFGPGTRLLVL.

The chain employs TRBV29-1 and TRBJ2-3; possible D gene TRBD2, 6 bases. V shed 4 bases and J shed 7 bases, with 21 bases lying between them. The CDR3 loop spans 15 amino acids. Germline V gives CDR1 SQVTM, CDR2 ANQGSEA. The CDR3: CSVVLPAGNTNTQYF. The CDR3 DNA is TGCAGCGTTGTTCTCCCGGCGGGAAACACGAATACGCAGTATTTT.

This chain joins TRBV19 and TRBJ2-6, with TRBD2 identical over 7 bases. CDR1 is LNHDA and CDR2 is SQIVND in the germline V gene (reference sequence). CDR3 size: 19 residues. V shed 3 bases and J 0 bases; nucleotides not matched to a gene: 11. CDR3 loop: CASSIWPGRVGSGANVLTF. The CDR3 nucleotides are TGTGCCAGTAGTATTTGGCCAGGGAGGGTTGGCTCTGGGGCCAACGTCCTGACTTTC.

The V call is TRBV7-9, the J call TRBJ2-5, with TRBD1 matching over 7 bases. Germline CDR1 SEHNR, CDR2 FQNEAQ (reference sequence). There are 13 residues in the CDR3. V lost 2 bases and J lost 5; bases outside the gene matches: 2. The CDR3 nucleotides read TGTGCCAGCAGCTTAAGGGGGCCGGAGACCCAGTACTTC. Its protein is CASSLRGPETQYF.

This clone is categorized as medium-sized. Other nucleotide sequences in the sample specify the same CDR3. This chain uses TRBV6-1 with TRBJ1-5; no definite D call. CDR3 length equals 14 residues. Germline CDR1 MNHNS, CDR2 SASEGT. V shed 7 bases and J shed 0 bases, with 10 bases lying between them. The CDR3 reads CASNPTGSNQPQHF. CDR3 DNA: TGTGCCAGCAATCCGACGGGTAGCAATCAGCCCCAGCATTTT.

The rearrangement links TRBV2 to TRBJ1-1; D is uncertain. The V gene's germline CDR1 is SNHLY and CDR2 FYNNEI. Trimming cost V 7 bases and J 7 bases, with 10 bases left between them. The CDR3 is 11 residues long. The CDR3 reads CASTIQSEAFF. Here the CDR3 DNA reads TGTGCCAGCACCATACAGAGTGAAGCTTTCTTT.

The sample holds a few counts of this clone. The chain joins TRBV12-5 to TRBJ1-1, with D perhaps matching TRBD1 (6 bases). The CDR3 is 15 residues long. Germline values: CDR1 LGHNT, CDR2 FRNRAP. V gave up 5 bases and J gave up 0 bases, with 13 bases separating them. CDR3 DNA: TGTGCTAGTGGTGCAAAGGGGGGTTTGAACACTGAAGCTTTCTTT. As protein: CASGAKGGLNTEAFF.

This rearrangement joins TRBV6-5 to TRBJ2-1, with unresolved D. V lost 2 bases to trimming and J lost 7 bases, with 12 bases between them. CDR1 is MNHEY and CDR2 is SVGAGI in the germline V gene. This CDR3 spans 14 amino acids. CDR3 sequence (DNA): TGTGCCAGCAGTTACCACCGGGCCAAGAATGAGCAGTTCTTC. Translation gives CASSYHRAKNEQFF.

This clone was observed a handful of times. This sequence joins TRBV6-5 and TRBJ1-3; possible D gene TRBD1, 5 bases. Germline CDR1 is MNHEY and CDR2 is SVGAGI. V dropped 7 bases and J dropped 1 base, with 14 bases sitting between them. This CDR3 spans 15 amino acids. This chain's CDR3 is CASKGTASSGNTIYF. The DNA of the CDR3 is TGTGCCAGCAAAGGGACCGCTTCTTCTGGAAACACCATATATTTT.

This clone showed up just a few times. The chain joins TRBV19 to TRBJ1-2; D is ambiguous. V was cut by 0 bases and J by 7 bases, with 12 bases left in between. The CDR3 is made up of 14 amino acids. Per germline, CDR1 LNHDA and CDR2 SQIVND (reference sequence). The CDR3, as DNA: TGTGCCAGTAGTATAGACACCTCAAGGATTGGCTACACCTTC. Translated, it gives CASSIDTSRIGYTF.

This clone was counted only a few times. The V call is TRBV7-9, the J call TRBJ1-4; unclear D gene. Per the germline V gene, CDR1 is SEHNR and CDR2 is FQNEAQ (reference sequence). This CDR3 comprises 14 residues. The V and J ends lost 1 base and 4 bases respectively, with 7 bases between them. CDR3 bases: TGTGCCAGCAGCTTAGACCAGCTTAATGAAAAACTGTTTTTT. This translates into CASSLDQLNEKLFF.

This clone appeared a single time. V is TRBV7-9 and J is TRBJ1-3; no firm D call. Looked up from germline, CDR1 is SEHNR and CDR2 is FQNEAQ (reference sequence). The V end was cut by 7 bases, the J end by 0 bases, with 19 bases between. The length of the CDR3 is 17 residues. The CDR3 DNA follows: TGTGCCAGCACCTCCTTTAGTCTGGGCAGCTCTGGAAACACCATATATTTT. This translates into CASTSFSLGSSGNTIYF.

The V gene is TRBV5-1, the J gene TRBJ2-7, with 9 positions matching TRBD2. V gave up 2 bases and J gave up 5 bases; unmatched junction bases: 2. The CDR3 has 13 residues. Germline values: CDR1 SGHRS, CDR2 YFSETQ. The chain's CDR3 is CASSLSSGDEQYF. In nucleotides, the CDR3 is TGCGCCAGCAGCTTATCTAGCGGGGACGAGCAGTACTTC.

This rearrangement joins TRBV6-5 to TRBJ1-2, with a tentative D call TRBD1 (5 bases). V gave up 2 bases and J gave up 5 bases, with 6 bases separating them. CDR1 and CDR2 from the germline V gene are MNHEY and SVGAGI. The CDR3 extends over 12 amino acids. The CDR3 reads CASSYDSYGYTF. The CDR3 DNA reads as TGTGCCAGCAGTTACGACAGTTATGGCTACACCTTC.

This clone was detected a few times. The chain employs TRBV19 and TRBJ1-5, with D possibly TRBD1 on 5 matching bases. Germline CDR1 is LNHDA and CDR2 is SQIVND (reference sequence). CDR3 size: 15 residues. The ends were cut back, 6 bases at V and 2 bases at J, with 14 bases in the middle. CDR3 sequence: CASSGTPRGNQPQHF. The DNA of the CDR3 is TGTGCCAGTAGCGGGACCCCGAGGGGCAATCAGCCCCAGCATTTT.

The gene calls are TRBV4-1 and TRBJ2-1, with 9 positions matching TRBD2. The CDR3 consists of 16 residues. From germline, CDR1 is MGHRA and CDR2 YSYEKL. Trimming took 2 bases from V and 7 from J; bases not matched to a gene: 9. This CDR3 is CASSQPREGLINEQFF. CDR3 DNA: TGCGCCAGCAGCCAACCGCGGGAGGGCCTAATAAATGAGCAGTTCTTC.

This clone has a single count. The chain links TRBV10-3 to TRBJ1-3; D possibly corresponds to TRBD1 (5 bases). Trimming cost V 10 bases and J 1 base, with 11 bases left between them. This CDR3 region has 13 residues. Germline V gives CDR1 ENHRY, CDR2 SYGVKD. The CDR3, as DNA: TGTGCCACTGGCGGGGGATCTGGAAACACCATATATTTT. Its translation is CATGGGSGNTIYF.

V and J are TRBV4-3 and TRBJ1-2; TRBD1 aligns across 7 bases. Per germline, CDR1 LGHNA and CDR2 YSLEER. This CDR3 spans 14 amino acids. The V segment lost 4 bases and the J segment 3 bases; nucleotides outside the gene matches: 5. The CDR3 DNA reads TGCGCCAGCAGCCGGGGTCAGGGGGACTATGGCTACACCTTC. Amino acids: CASSRGQGDYGYTF.

This clone was counted once. The chain is built from TRBV2 and TRBJ2-2; D is uncertain. V lost 1 base, J lost 8 bases, and 5 bases lay in between. The CDR3 totals 12 residues. Per germline, CDR1 SNHLY and CDR2 FYNNEI. Written as DNA, the CDR3 is TGTGCCAGCAGTGAAGTGCGGGGGGAGCTGTTTTTT. Protein sequence: CASSEVRGELFF.

This rearrangement joins TRBV15 to TRBJ1-4; TRBD1 aligns across 8 bases. The CDR3 runs to 15 residues. The germline V gene encodes CDR1 LNHNV and CDR2 YYDKDF (reference sequence). Trimming cost V 0 bases and J 3 bases; bases outside gene matches: 0. CDR3 region: CATSREGQANEKLFF. The DNA of the CDR3 is TGTGCCACCAGCAGAGAGGGACAGGCTAATGAAAAACTGTTTTTT.

By its share, this clone is medium-sized. The chain has TRBV5-1 and TRBJ2-3; D possibly corresponds to TRBD2 (7 bases). This CDR3 comprises 17 residues. Deletions cut 3 bases from V and 1 base from J, with 18 bases between. Germline assignment: CDR1 SGHRS and CDR2 YFSETQ. The CDR3 DNA reads as TGCGCCAGCAGCTCCGGAGTGGGGGGGGCGCGCACAGATACGCAGTATTTT. Residues: CASSSGVGGARTDTQYF.

The chain employs TRBV2 and TRBJ2-5, with a tentative D call TRBD2 (7 bases). The CDR3 totals 15 residues. Per germline, CDR1 SNHLY and CDR2 FYNNEI. Trimming cost V 3 bases and J 5 bases, with 16 bases left between them. CDR3 sequence reads: CASSDGGLRRETQYF. The CDR3 DNA follows: TGTGCCAGCAGTGACGGGGGGCTTAGGCGGGAGACCCAGTACTTC.

This chain uses TRBV19 with TRBJ1-1; D ambiguous. This CDR3 has 14 residues. Germline loops: CDR1 LNHDA, CDR2 SQIVND (reference sequence). V was cut by 3 bases and J by 3 bases, with 11 bases left in between. The CDR3 reads CASSMGGRDTEAFF. The CDR3 nucleotides read TGTGCCAGTAGTATGGGAGGGCGAGACACTGAAGCTTTCTTT.

The chain employs TRBV4-1 and TRBJ2-5; D may match TRBD1 or TRBD2 (6 bases each). The V end lost 3 bases, the J end lost 7 bases, and 24 bases lay between the germline ends. There are 17 residues in the CDR3. Germline V gene sequence: CDR1 MGHRA, CDR2 YSYEKL. The CDR3 DNA is TGCGCCAGCAGCCAGGGCCGACTAGGGGGTGGGGATGTGACCCAGTACTTC. Residues: CASSQGRLGGGDVTQYF.